This TCR beta chain was observed in a study of T cell responses to AZD1222 COVID-19 vaccine. Study-wide results and limits: Spike-specific TCR repertoires showed rising breadth and depth after two AZD1222 doses. Just a handful of AZD1222 recipients tested seropositive at baseline.

With regard to this clone: The antigen is not known.

Data came from immunoSEQ multiplex PCR; TCRdb stores just in-frame clones and leaves some out. The data contain fewer than 200,000 clones, about 92% of them singletons. With 6 bases clipped from V and 2 bases from J, the junction kept 13 bases outside the gene matches. The length of the CDR3 is 17 residues. Germline values: CDR1 KGHSH, CDR2 LQKENI. This TCR was recovered from an adult in good health. Sequencing was performed on peripheral blood, taken on day 0 of AZD1222 vaccination. The rearrangement links TRBV18 to TRBJ1-2; the match to TRBD1 covers 9 bases. CDR3 DNA: TGTGCCAGCTCTCCGGGACAGGGCCGTACACCGAACTATGGCTACACCTTC. Translating gives CASSPGQGRTPNYGYTF.